This entry lists 13 T cell receptor beta chains sequenced from one sample in a study of T-cell memory formation after mild COVID-19. TCRdb redid the calling of the 5' RACE reads with MiXCR, one entry per CDR3 protein. The table shows about 430,000 distinct CDR3 sequences, with more than 15% occurring only once. Sequenced input: PBMCs or a T cell subset sorted from them (not recorded which). The receptors shown here come from a man between 18 and 35 years old who had mild COVID-19 (a few samples of this study predate the infection). Cell type and time point are not known.

V is TRBV10-3 and J is TRBJ2-3, with 11 bases matching TRBD1. The length of the CDR3 is 15 residues. Germline V CDR1 and CDR2: ENHRY, SYGVKD. With V trimmed by 4 bases and J by 4 bases, 4 bases remained unmatched. This CDR3 reads CAISGPGQGADTQYF. The CDR3 DNA reads as TGTGCCATCAGTGGTCCGGGACAGGGGGCAGATACGCAGTATTTT.

This clonotype was observed a handful of times. This chain joins TRBV7-2 and TRBJ1-2; 9 nucleotides line up with TRBD1. The J segment lost 4 bases and the V segment lost 5 bases, leaving 5 bases of the junction unmatched. The CDR3 spans 14 residues. Looked up from germline, CDR1 is SGHTA and CDR2 is FQGNSA. The CDR3 here is CASSKGQGLYGYTF. In nucleotides, the CDR3 is TGTGCCAGCAGCAAGGGACAGGGACTCTATGGCTACACCTTC.

The gene calls are TRBV5-1 and TRBJ2-7; the D gene is possibly TRBD1 (6 bases). Trimming stripped 3 bases from V and 5 bases from J, with 12 bases between. CDR1 and CDR2 (germline): SGHRS, YFSETQ. CDR3 size: 13 residues. This CDR3 is CASSSNRAHEQYF. The CDR3 DNA reads TGCGCCAGCAGCTCAAACAGGGCCCACGAGCAGTACTTC.

The chain joins TRBV12-3 or TRBV12-4 to TRBJ2-6; D not certain. The V and J ends lost 5 bases and 0 bases respectively, with 17 bases between them. The length of the CDR3 is 18 residues. The CDR3, as DNA: TGTGCCAGCAGTCCCCGGCAGTTTTACAGCTCTGGGGCCAACGTCCTGACTTTC. The encoded protein is CASSPRQFYSSGANVLTF.

This clonotype was seen more than once but under ten times. This chain uses TRBV4-3 with TRBJ1-2; 7 bases are shared with TRBD1. Germline-derived CDR1 and CDR2 are LGHNA and YSLEER. J was trimmed by 8 bases and V by 0 bases; bases with no gene match: 15. The CDR3 sequence is 17 residues long. CDR3 nucleotide sequence: TGCGCCAGCAGCCAAGAAGAACGTACAGGGGCCGTGGACGGCTACACCTTC. Its protein is CASSQEERTGAVDGYTF.

This clonotype appeared a few times. The chain has TRBV7-2 and TRBJ1-6; possible D gene TRBD1, 5 bases. Germline V gene lookup returns CDR1 SGHTA and CDR2 FQGNSA. The CDR3 is made up of 14 amino acids. Trimming removed 3 bases from V and 8 bases from J, with 11 bases in between. The CDR3 region has the DNA TGTGCCAGCAGCTTCCTCCAGGGAGATTCACCCCTCCACTTT. It yields the protein CASSFLQGDSPLHF.

The rearrangement links TRBV4-1 to TRBJ2-1; TRBD1 agrees at 8 bases. This CDR3 has 12 amino acids. Germline V gene lookup returns CDR1 MGHRA and CDR2 YSYEKL. V lost 5 bases and J lost 8; bases outside the gene matches: 2. The CDR3 region has the DNA TGCGCCAGCAGCATACAGGGGGATGAGCAGTTCTTC. Residues: CASSIQGDEQFF.

The chain couples TRBV20-1 to TRBJ2-5; a possible D gene is TRBD2 (5 bases). CDR3 length: 14 residues. Germline V gives CDR1 DFQATT, CDR2 SNEGSKA (reference sequence). V shed 0 bases and J shed 1 base, with 9 bases lying between them. In nucleotides, the CDR3 is TGCAGTGCTAGAGATAAGGGAGCCCAAGAGACCCAGTACTTC. Its protein is CSARDKGAQETQYF.

This clonotype was observed many times. This chain links TRBV5-1 with TRBJ2-3; D remains unclear. The germline CDR1 and CDR2 sequences are SGHRS and YFSETQ. Trimming removed 5 bases at V and 0 bases at J, with 7 bases between. This CDR3 has 13 amino acids. The CDR3 DNA sequence: TGCGCCAGCAGGCAGGACAGCACAGATACGCAGTATTTT. Translating it yields CASRQDSTDTQYF.

CDR3 in amino acids: CASTSSPSSYNEQFF. DNA of the CDR3: TGTGCCAGCACTAGCAGCCCTAGCTCCTACAATGAGCAGTTCTTC. The J gene is TRBJ2-1, the V gene TRBV28; a possible D gene is TRBD2 (5 bases). The CDR3 totals 15 residues. V was cut by 7 bases and J by 0 bases, with 13 bases left in between. The germline CDR1 and CDR2 sequences are MDHEN and SYDVKM.

This clonotype occurred a few times. The DNA for the CDR3 is TGTGCCAGCAGTAGACTACCCCCGGGACAGGGGGTCTACGAGCAGTACTTC. It yields the protein CASSRLPPGQGVYEQYF. V usage is TRBV6-2 or TRBV6-3 and J usage is TRBJ2-7, with 11 positions matching TRBD1. This CDR3 contains 17 residues. The germline V gene has CDR1 MNHEY and CDR2 SVGEGT. V gave up 5 bases and J gave up 3 bases; unmatched junction bases: 12.

This clonotype has a handful of counts. This chain uses TRBV9 with TRBJ2-7; TRBD1 is a possible D gene (6 bases). The CDR3 spans 16 residues. Trimming took 0 bases from V and 6 from J, leaving 19 bases between them. CDR1 and CDR2 from the germline V gene are SGDLS and YYNGEE. The CDR3 here is CASSVGVGASGGEQYF. CDR3 in DNA: TGTGCCAGCAGCGTAGGGGTGGGGGCCAGCGGAGGCGAGCAGTACTTC.

This clonotype has more than one count but fewer than ten. The V call is TRBV11-3, the J call TRBJ2-2, with 9 bases lining up with TRBD2. V dropped 5 bases and J dropped 2; count of bases not matched to a gene: 12. Germline V gene sequence: CDR1 SGHNT, CDR2 YENEEA. The CDR3 totals 18 residues. Here the CDR3 reads CASSPSPTSGLNTGELFF. CDR3 sequence (DNA): TGTGCCAGCAGCCCCTCTCCCACTAGCGGGCTTAACACCGGGGAGCTGTTTTTT.